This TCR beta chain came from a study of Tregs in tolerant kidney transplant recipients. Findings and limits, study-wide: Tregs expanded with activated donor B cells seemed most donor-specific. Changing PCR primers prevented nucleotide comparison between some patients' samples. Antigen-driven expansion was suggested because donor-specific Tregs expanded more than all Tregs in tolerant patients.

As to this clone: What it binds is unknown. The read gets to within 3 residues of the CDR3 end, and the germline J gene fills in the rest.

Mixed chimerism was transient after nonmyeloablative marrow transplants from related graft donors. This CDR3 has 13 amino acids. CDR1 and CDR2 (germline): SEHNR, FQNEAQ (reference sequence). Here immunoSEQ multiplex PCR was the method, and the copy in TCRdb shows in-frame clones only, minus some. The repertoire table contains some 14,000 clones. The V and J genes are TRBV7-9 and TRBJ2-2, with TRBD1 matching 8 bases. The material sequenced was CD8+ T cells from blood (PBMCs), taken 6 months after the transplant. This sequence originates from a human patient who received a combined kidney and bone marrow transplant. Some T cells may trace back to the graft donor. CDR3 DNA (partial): TGTGCCAGCACCCGGACAGGGTATGAAAAG. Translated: CASTRTGYEK. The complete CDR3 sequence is CASTRTGYEKLFF.